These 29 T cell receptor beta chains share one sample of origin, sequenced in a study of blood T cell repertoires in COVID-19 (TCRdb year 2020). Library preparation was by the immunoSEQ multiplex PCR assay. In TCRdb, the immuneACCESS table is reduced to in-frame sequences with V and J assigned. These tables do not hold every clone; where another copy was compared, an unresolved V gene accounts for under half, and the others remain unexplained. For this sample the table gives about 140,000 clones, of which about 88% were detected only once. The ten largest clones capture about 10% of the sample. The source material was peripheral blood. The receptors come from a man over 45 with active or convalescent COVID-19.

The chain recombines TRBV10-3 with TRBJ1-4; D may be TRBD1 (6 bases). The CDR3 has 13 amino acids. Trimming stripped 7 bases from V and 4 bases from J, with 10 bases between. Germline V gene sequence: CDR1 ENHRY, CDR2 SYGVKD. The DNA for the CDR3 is TGTGCCATCAAGGGGGTTAGTAATGAAAAACTGTTTTTT. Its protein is CAIKGVSNEKLFF.

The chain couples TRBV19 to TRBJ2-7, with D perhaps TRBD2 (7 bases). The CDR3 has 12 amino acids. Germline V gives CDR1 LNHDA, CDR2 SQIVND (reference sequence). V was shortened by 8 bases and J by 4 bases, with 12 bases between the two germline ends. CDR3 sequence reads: CASSGGAYEQYF. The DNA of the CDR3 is TGTGCCAGTTCGGGGGGCGCTTACGAGCAGTACTTC.

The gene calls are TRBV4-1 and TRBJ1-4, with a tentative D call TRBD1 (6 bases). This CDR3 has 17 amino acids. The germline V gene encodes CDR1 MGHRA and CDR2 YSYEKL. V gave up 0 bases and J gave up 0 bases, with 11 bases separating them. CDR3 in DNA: TGCGCCAGCAGCCAAGATCCAGGGGAAACAACTAATGAAAAACTGTTTTTT. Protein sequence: CASSQDPGETTNEKLFF.

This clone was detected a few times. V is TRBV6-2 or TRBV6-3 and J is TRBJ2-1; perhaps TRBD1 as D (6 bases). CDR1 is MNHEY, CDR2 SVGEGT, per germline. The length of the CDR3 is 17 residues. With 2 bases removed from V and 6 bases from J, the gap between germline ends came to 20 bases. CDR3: CASSYTKTGWVINEQFF. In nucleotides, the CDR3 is TGTGCCAGCAGTTACACCAAGACAGGTTGGGTTATCAATGAGCAGTTCTTC.

The CDR3, as DNA: TGTGCCAGCAGCTTAGGGACAGGGATGAATTCACCCCTCCACTTT. Translated: CASSLGTGMNSPLHF. V usage is TRBV7-9 and J usage is TRBJ1-6; 8 bases fit TRBD1. This CDR3 comprises 15 residues. V gave up 1 base and J gave up 7 bases; unmatched junction bases: 3. The germline gives CDR1 SEHNR, CDR2 FQNEAQ (reference sequence).

The CDR3 DNA sequence: TGTGCCAGCAGCTTAGCTCCCCCTCGGACAGGGTTTATGTACGAGCAGTACTTC. Translated: CASSLAPPRTGFMYEQYF. The V and J genes are TRBV11-2 and TRBJ2-7; 8 bases fit TRBD1. CDR1 is SGHAT and CDR2 is FQNNGV in the germline V gene. CDR3 length equals 18 residues. Trimming removed 1 base from V and 4 bases from J; junction bases left unmatched: 15. The whole variable domain, remainder taken from reference TRBV11-2 and TRBJ2-7, is EAGVAQSPRYKIIEKRQSVAFWCNPISGHATLYWYQQILGQGPKLLIQFQNNGVVDDSQLPKDRFSAERLKGVDSTLKIQPAKLEDSAVYLCASSLAPPRTGFMYEQYFGPGTRLTVT.

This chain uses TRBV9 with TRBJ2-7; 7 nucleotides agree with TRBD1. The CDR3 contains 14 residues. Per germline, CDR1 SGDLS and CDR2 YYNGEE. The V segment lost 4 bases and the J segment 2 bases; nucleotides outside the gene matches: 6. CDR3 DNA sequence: TGTGCCAGCAGCCCGCGACAGGGCACCTACGAGCAGTACTTC. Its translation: CASSPRQGTYEQYF.

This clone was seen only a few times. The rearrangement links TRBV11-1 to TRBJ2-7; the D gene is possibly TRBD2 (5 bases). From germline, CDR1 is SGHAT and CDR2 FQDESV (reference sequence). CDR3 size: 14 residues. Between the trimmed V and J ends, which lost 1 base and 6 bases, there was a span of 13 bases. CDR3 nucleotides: TGTGCCAGCAGCTTAGGAGGGAAAGTGGGCGAGCAGTACTTC. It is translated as CASSLGGKVGEQYF. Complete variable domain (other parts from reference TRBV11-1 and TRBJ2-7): EAEVAQSPRYKITEKSQAVAFWCDPISGHATLYWYRQILGQGPELLVQFQDESVVDDSQLPKDRFSAERLKGVDSTLKIQPAELGDSAMYLCASSLGGKVGEQYFGPGTRLTVT.

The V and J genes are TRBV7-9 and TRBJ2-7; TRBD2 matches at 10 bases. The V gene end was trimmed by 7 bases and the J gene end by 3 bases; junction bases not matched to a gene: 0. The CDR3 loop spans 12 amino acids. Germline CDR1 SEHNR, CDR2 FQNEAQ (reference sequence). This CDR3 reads CASTSGSYEQYF. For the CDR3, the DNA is TGTGCCAGCACTAGCGGGAGCTACGAGCAGTACTTC.

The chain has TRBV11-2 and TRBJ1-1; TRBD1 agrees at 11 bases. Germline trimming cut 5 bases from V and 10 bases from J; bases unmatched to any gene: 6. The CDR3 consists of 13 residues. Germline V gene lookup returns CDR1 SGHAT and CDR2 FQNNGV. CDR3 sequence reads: CASSIGQGAGAFF. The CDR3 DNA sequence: TGTGCCAGCAGCATCGGACAGGGGGCGGGAGCTTTCTTT.

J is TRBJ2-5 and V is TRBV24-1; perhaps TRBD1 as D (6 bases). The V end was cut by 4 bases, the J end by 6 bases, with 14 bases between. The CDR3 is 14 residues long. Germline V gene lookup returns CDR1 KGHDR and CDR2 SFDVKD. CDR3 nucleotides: TGTGCCACCAGTGAGACAGGACATTTGCAGACCCAGTACTTC. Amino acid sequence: CATSETGHLQTQYF.

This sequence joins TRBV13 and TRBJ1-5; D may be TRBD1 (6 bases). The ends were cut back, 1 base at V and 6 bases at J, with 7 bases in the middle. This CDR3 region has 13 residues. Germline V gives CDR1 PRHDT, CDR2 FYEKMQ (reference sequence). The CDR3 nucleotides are TGTGCCAGCAGCTTAGAAGGGGGTCAGCCCCAGCATTTT. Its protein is CASSLEGGQPQHF.

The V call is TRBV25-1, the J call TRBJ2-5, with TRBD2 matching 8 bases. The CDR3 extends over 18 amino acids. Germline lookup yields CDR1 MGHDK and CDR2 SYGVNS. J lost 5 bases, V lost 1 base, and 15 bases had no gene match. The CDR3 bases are TGTGCCAGCAGTGAATCGGGGGTGAGGGCGGGAGGCGGTGAGACCCAGTACTTC. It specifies CASSESGVRAGGGETQYF.

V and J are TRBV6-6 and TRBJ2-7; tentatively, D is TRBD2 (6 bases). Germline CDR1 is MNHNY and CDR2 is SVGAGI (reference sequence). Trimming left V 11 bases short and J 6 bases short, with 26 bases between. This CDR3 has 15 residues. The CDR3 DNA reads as TGTGCCGCCACCAGGCGACTAGTGGCGACATCCGAGCAGTACTTC. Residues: CAATRRLVATSEQYF.

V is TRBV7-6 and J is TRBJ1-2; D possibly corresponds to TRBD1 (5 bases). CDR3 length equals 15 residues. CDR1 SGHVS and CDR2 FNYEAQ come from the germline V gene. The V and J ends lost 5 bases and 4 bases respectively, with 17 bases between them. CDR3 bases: TGTGCCAGCAGCCCAGGCCAGGGTGTGTCCTATGGCTACACCTTC. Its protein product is CASSPGQGVSYGYTF.

CDR3 nucleotide sequence: TGCAGCGTTGAGTCTAGCGGGAGCCCCTCCTACGAGCAGTACTTC. Translating it yields CSVESSGSPSYEQYF. The V call is TRBV29-1, the J call TRBJ2-7; TRBD2 aligns across 10 bases. CDR1 is SQVTM and CDR2 is ANQGSEA in the germline V gene. Losses at the gene ends were 3 bases for V and 0 bases for J; bases not matched to a gene: 5. The CDR3 totals 15 residues.

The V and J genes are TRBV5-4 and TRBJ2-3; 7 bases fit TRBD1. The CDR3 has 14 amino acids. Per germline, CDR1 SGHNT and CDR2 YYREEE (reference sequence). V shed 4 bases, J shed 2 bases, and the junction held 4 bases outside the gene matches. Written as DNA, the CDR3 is TGTGCCAGCAGCAACGGACAGGACACAGATACGCAGTATTTT. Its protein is CASSNGQDTDTQYF. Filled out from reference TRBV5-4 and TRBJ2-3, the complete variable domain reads ETGVTQSPTHLIKTRGQQVTLRCSSQSGHNTVSWYQQALGQGPQFIFQYYREEENGRGNFPPRFSGLQFPNYSSELNVNALELDDSALYLCASSNGQDTDTQYFGPGTRLTVL.

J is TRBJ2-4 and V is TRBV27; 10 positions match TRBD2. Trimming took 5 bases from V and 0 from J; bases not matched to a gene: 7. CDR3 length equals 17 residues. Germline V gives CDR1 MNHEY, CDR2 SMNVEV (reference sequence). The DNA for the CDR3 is TGTGCCAGCAGTAGCGGGAGGGTGGGACTAGCCAAAAACATTCAGTACTTC. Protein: CASSSGRVGLAKNIQYF.

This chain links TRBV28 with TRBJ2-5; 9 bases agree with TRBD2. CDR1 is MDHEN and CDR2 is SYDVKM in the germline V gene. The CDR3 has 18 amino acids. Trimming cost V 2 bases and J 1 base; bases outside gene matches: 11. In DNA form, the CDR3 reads TGTGCCAGCAGTTTAGGGGGTCTAGCGGGATCCTCCCAAGAGACCCAGTACTTC. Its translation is CASSLGGLAGSSQETQYF.

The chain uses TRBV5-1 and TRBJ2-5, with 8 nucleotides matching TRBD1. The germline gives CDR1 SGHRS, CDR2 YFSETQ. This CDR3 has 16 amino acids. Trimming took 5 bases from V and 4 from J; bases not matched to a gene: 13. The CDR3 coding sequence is TGCGCCAGCAGTTTACGGGCCCCGGACAGGGCAGAGACCCAGTACTTC. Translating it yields CASSLRAPDRAETQYF.

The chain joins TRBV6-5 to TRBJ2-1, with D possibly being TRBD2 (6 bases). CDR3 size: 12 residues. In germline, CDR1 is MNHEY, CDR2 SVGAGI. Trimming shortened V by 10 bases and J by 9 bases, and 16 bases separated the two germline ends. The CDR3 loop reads CAIGTSPLEQFF. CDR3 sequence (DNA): TGTGCCATCGGCACTAGCCCGCTTGAGCAGTTCTTC.

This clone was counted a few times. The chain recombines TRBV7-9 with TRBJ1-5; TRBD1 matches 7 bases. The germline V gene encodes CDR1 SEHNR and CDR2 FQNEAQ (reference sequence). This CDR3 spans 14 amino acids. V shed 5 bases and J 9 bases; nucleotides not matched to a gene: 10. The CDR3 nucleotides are TGTGCCAGCAGCACACAGGGGAACCCGTCGCCCCAGCATTTT. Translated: CASSTQGNPSPQHF.

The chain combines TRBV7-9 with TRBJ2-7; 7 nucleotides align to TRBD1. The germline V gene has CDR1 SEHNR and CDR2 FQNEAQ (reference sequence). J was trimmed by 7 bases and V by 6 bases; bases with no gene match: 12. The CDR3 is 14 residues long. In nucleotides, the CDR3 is TGTGCCAGCAGGCACCGGGACAGTCTAAGTGAGCAGTACTTC. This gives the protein CASRHRDSLSEQYF.

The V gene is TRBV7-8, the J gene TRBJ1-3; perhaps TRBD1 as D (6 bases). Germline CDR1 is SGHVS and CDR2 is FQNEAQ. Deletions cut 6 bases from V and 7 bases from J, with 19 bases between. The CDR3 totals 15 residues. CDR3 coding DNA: TGTGCCAGCAGAGAAGCAAACGGACAGTGGAACACCATATATTTT. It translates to CASREANGQWNTIYF. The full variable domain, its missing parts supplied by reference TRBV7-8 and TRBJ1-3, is GAGVSQSPRYKVAKRGQDVALRCDPISGHVSLFWYQQALGQGPEFLTYFQNEAQLDKSGLPSDRFFAERPEGSVSTLKIQRTQQEDSAVYLCASREANGQWNTIYFGEGSWLTVV.

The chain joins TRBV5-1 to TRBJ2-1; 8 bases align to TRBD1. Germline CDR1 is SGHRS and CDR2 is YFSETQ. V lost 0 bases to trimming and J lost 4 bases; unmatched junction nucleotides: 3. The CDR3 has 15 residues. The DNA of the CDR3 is TGCGCCAGCAGCTTGGGACAGGGGTGGTACAATGAGCAGTTCTTC. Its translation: CASSLGQGWYNEQFF.

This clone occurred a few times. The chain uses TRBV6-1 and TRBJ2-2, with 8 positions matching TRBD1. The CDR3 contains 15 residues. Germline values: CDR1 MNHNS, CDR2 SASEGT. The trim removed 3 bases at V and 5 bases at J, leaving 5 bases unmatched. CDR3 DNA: TGTGCCAGCAGTGATTGGGACAGGCCTACCGGGGAGCTGTTTTTT. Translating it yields CASSDWDRPTGELFF.

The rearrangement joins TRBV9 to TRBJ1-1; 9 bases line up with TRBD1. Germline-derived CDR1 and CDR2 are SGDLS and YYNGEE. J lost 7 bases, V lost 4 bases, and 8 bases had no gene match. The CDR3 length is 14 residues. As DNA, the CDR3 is TGTGCCAGCAGCCCACGGACAGGGGTTAGTGAAGCTTTCTTT. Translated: CASSPRTGVSEAFF.

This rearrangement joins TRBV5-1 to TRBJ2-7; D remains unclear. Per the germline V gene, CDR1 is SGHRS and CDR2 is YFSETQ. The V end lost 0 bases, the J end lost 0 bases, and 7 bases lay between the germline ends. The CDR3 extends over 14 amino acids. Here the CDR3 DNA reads TGCGCCAGCAGCTTGGACACCAACTCCTACGAGCAGTACTTC. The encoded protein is CASSLDTNSYEQYF.

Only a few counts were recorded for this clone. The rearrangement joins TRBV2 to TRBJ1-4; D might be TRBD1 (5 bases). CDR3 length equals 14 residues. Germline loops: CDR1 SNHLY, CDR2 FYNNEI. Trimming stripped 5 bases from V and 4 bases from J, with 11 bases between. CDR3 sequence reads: CASSRLGGNEKLFF. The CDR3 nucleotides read TGTGCCAGCAGTCGCCTCGGGGGTAATGAAAAACTGTTTTTT. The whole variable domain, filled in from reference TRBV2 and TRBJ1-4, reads EPEVTQTPSHQVTQMGQEVILRCVPISNHLYFYWYRQILGQKVEFLVSFYNNEISEKSEIFDDQFSVERPDGSNFTLKIRSTKLEDSAMYFCASSRLGGNEKLFFGSGTQLSVL.